A single sample is the source of the 19 T cell receptor beta chains below, sequenced in a study of T cell responses to AZD1222 COVID-19 vaccine. Method: immunoSEQ multiplex PCR; TCRdb's copy keeps in-frame clones and lacks some. There are 70,000 to 90,000 clones in the sample; about nine tenths occur only once, and 2.4% lies in the top ten. The material sequenced was peripheral blood, taken on day 0 of AZD1222 vaccination. All receptors come from an adult in good health.

For this clone: Relative to the germline gene, one junction end is altered; a read error may explain this. The gene calls are TRBV6-5 and TRBJ2-7; 12 bases match TRBD1. Germline V gene sequence: CDR1 MNHEY, CDR2 SVGAGI. The CDR3 contains 12 residues. The CDR3 coding sequence is TGTGCCAGCAGGGGGACAGGGGGCGCTGAGCACTTC. This encodes CASRGTGGAEHF.

J is TRBJ2-5 and V is TRBV18, with D possibly matching TRBD2 (5 bases). This CDR3 has 15 residues. V lost 0 bases and J lost 2, with 10 bases in between. Germline V gene data show CDR1 as KGHSH and CDR2 as LQKENI. The CDR3 bases are TGTGCCAGCTCACCACCGGACGGGGTTCAAGAGACCCAGTACTTC. Its translation: CASSPPDGVQETQYF.

Points on this clone: Distinct nucleotide sequences in the sample also encode this CDR3. V is TRBV7-2 and J is TRBJ2-3; D gene ambiguous. With 5 bases removed from V and 2 bases from J, the gap between germline ends came to 5 bases. There are 12 residues in the CDR3. The germline CDR1 and CDR2 sequences are SGHTA and FQGNSA. CDR3 residues: CASSPSTDTQYF. Here the CDR3 DNA reads TGTGCCAGCAGCCCTTCCACAGATACGCAGTATTTT. Based on the CDR3 plus reference TRBV7-2 and TRBJ2-3, the full variable domain is GAGVSQSPSNKVTEKGKDVELRCDPISGHTALYWYRQSLGQGLEFLIYFQGNSAPDKSGLPSDRFSAERTGGSVSTLTIQRTQQEDSAVYLCASSPSTDTQYFGPGTRLTVL.

The chain recombines TRBV27 with TRBJ2-7; a weak D match, TRBD1 (6 bases). Trimming pared 3 bases from V and 0 bases from J, leaving 9 bases between. This CDR3 comprises 14 residues. The V gene's germline CDR1 is MNHEY and CDR2 SMNVEV (reference sequence). The CDR3 DNA is TGTGCCAGCAGTTTGGGACACCGCTCCTACGAGCAGTACTTC. This gives the protein CASSLGHRSYEQYF.

This sequence joins TRBV7-2 and TRBJ1-1; D perhaps matches TRBD1 (6 bases). The germline gives CDR1 SGHTA, CDR2 FQGNSA. CDR3 length: 16 residues. The ends were cut back, 0 bases at V and 5 bases at J, with 16 bases in the middle. Here the CDR3 DNA reads TGTGCCAGCAGCTTAGCGGTGGGACAAGGGCTAACTGAAGCTTTCTTT. It codes for CASSLAVGQGLTEAFF.

The chain carries TRBV5-1 and TRBJ2-7; D is tentatively TRBD1 or TRBD2 (5 bases each). The CDR3 spans 15 residues. Trimming cost V 3 bases and J 7 bases, with 20 bases left between them. CDR1 is SGHRS and CDR2 is YFSETQ in the germline V gene. The CDR3 here is CASSSTRDLIGEQYF. For the CDR3, the DNA is TGCGCCAGCAGCTCAACCCGGGACCTAATTGGGGAGCAGTACTTC.

The CDR3 nucleotides read TGTGCCAGCAGTGAAGCGGGCCATCTAACGTTAAAAAACATTCAGTACTTC. This sequence encodes CASSEAGHLTLKNIQYF. This chain uses TRBV6-1 with TRBJ2-4; D is unclear. V dropped 0 bases and J dropped 4 bases, with 16 bases sitting between them. The CDR3 loop spans 17 amino acids. Germline CDR1 MNHNS, CDR2 SASEGT.

This clone was recorded a few times. The chain couples TRBV14 to TRBJ1-6, with D uncertain. V was cut by 1 base and J by 4 bases, with 5 bases left in between. The CDR3 sequence is 14 residues long. Germline V gives CDR1 SGHDN, CDR2 FVKESK. The CDR3 coding sequence is TGTGCCAGCAGCCAAGGGCTGTATAATTCACCCCTCCACTTT. It encodes CASSQGLYNSPLHF.

The genes are TRBV7-9 and TRBJ1-6; D call uncertain. The CDR3 runs to 12 residues. Trimming removed 5 bases at V and 8 bases at J, with 7 bases between. Germline assignment: CDR1 SEHNR and CDR2 FQNEAQ (reference sequence). The CDR3 nucleotides are TGTGCCAGCAGCGGCGTGGATTCACCCCTCCACTTT. Translation: CASSGVDSPLHF.

The genes are TRBV6-2 or TRBV6-3 and TRBJ2-7; D is unresolved. The V end lost 1 base, the J end lost 6 bases, and 4 bases lay between the germline ends. Germline V lookup: CDR1 MNHEY, CDR2 SVGEGT. The CDR3 spans 11 residues. CDR3 sequence reads: CASSYWAEQYF. In DNA form, the CDR3 reads TGTGCCAGCAGTTACTGGGCCGAGCAGTACTTC.

The chain uses TRBV27 and TRBJ1-1; D is unresolved. CDR3 size: 14 residues. The V and J ends lost 6 bases and 1 base respectively, with 12 bases between them. Germline-derived CDR1 and CDR2 are MNHEY and SMNVEV (reference sequence). CDR3 protein: CASRRNLGNTEAFF. The CDR3 coding sequence is TGTGCCAGCAGACGAAATCTGGGGAACACTGAAGCTTTCTTT.

The chain recombines TRBV3-1 (or the pseudogene TRBV3-2) with TRBJ1-3; D remains ambiguous. V lost 2 bases, J lost 1 base, and 6 bases lay in between. This CDR3 is 14 amino acids long. Germline values: CDR1 LGHDT, CDR2 YNNKEL (reference sequence). The CDR3 DNA is TGTGCCAGCAGCCAACTGCCTTCTGGAAACACCATATATTTT. Translated, it gives CASSQLPSGNTIYF.

V and J are TRBV14 and TRBJ1-1; no clear D gene. The ends were cut back, 0 bases at V and 6 bases at J, with 11 bases in the middle. The CDR3 runs to 14 residues. Germline assignment: CDR1 SGHDN and CDR2 FVKESK. The CDR3 nucleotides are TGTGCCAGCAGCCAAGATGCGAGGAGGTCTGAAGCTTTCTTT. Translation gives CASSQDARRSEAFF.

The genes are TRBV3-1 (or the pseudogene TRBV3-2) and TRBJ1-2; weak D call: TRBD1 (6 bases). CDR3 size: 16 residues. V was cut by 1 base and J by 4 bases, with 16 bases left in between. Germline-derived CDR1 and CDR2 are LGHDT and YNNKEL (reference sequence). The CDR3, as DNA: TGTGCCAGCAGCCAAGGAGGGGATACAGGGCCCTATGGCTACACCTTC. It translates to CASSQGGDTGPYGYTF.

The rearrangement joins TRBV7-9 to TRBJ2-1, with a possible D match to TRBD2 (5 bases). The CDR3 is 15 residues long. V was shortened by 5 bases and J by 8 bases, with 19 bases between the two germline ends. Looked up from germline, CDR1 is SEHNR and CDR2 is FQNEAQ (reference sequence). The CDR3 loop is CASSPSSGNGDEQFF. The CDR3 bases are TGTGCCAGCAGCCCTAGTTCGGGAAATGGGGATGAGCAGTTCTTC.

J is TRBJ1-2 and V is TRBV12-3 or TRBV12-4, with 7 nucleotides matching TRBD1. With V trimmed by 5 bases and J by 8 bases, 8 bases remained unmatched. The CDR3 sequence is 13 residues long. CDR3 protein: CASSILTGSGYTF. DNA for the CDR3: TGTGCCAGCAGTATCCTGACAGGGAGCGGCTACACCTTC.

This clone was observed a single time. The V call is TRBV30, the J call TRBJ1-2, with a tentative D call TRBD1 (6 bases). Germline CDR1 reads GTSNPN; CDR2 reads SVGIG (reference sequence). CDR3 length: 13 residues. Trimming cost V 4 bases and J 6 bases, with 15 bases left between them. CDR3 DNA sequence: TGTGCCTGGACTAGACAGGACTTAAATGGCTACACCTTC. Translated: CAWTRQDLNGYTF.

The chain links TRBV9 to TRBJ2-4; a weak D match, TRBD2 (5 bases). The CDR3 is 13 amino acids. The V and J ends lost 0 bases and 8 bases respectively, with 9 bases between them. Germline CDR1 SGDLS, CDR2 YYNGEE. CDR3 nucleotide sequence: TGTGCCAGCAGCGTAGAATACGGGGACATTCAGTACTTC. It codes for CASSVEYGDIQYF.

The genes are TRBV7-3 and TRBJ1-6; D call uncertain. Trimming removed 1 base at V and 6 bases at J, with 16 bases between. Germline CDR1 SGHTA, CDR2 FQGTGA. The CDR3 is made up of 17 amino acids. Here the CDR3 reads CASSLIIIGLSNSPLHF. The DNA for the CDR3 is TGTGCCAGCAGCTTAATAATTATAGGGTTATCTAATTCACCCCTCCACTTT.